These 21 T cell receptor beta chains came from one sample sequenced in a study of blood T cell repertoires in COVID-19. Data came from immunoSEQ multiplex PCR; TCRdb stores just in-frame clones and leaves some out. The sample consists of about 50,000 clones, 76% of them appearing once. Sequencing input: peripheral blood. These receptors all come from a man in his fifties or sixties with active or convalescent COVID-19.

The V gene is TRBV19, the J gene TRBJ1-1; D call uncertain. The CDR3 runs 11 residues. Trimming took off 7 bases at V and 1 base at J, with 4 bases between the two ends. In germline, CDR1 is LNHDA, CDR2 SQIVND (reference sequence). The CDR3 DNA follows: TGTGCCAGTAATAAGAACACTGAAGCTTTCTTT. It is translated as CASNKNTEAFF.

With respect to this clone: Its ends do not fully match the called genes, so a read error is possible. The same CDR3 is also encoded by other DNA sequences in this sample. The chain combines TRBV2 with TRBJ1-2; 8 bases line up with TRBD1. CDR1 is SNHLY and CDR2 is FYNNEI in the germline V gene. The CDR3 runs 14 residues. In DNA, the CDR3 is TGTGCCAGCAGGGAAGACAGGGGACTCTATGGCTACACCTTC. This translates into CASREDRGLYGYTF.

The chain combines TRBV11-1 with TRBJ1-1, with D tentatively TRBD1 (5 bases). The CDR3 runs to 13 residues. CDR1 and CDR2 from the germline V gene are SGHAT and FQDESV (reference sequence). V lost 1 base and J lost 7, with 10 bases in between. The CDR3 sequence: CASSLDRSREAFF. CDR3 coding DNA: TGTGCCAGCAGCTTAGACAGGAGCCGTGAAGCTTTCTTT.

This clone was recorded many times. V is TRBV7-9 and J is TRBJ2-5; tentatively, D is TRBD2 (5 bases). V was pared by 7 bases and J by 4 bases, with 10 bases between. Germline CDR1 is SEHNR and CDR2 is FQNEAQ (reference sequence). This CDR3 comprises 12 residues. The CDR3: CASTALGETQYF. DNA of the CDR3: TGTGCCAGCACTGCACTAGGAGAGACCCAGTACTTC. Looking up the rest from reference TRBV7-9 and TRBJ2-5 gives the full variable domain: DTGVSQNPRHKITKRGQNVTFRCDPISEHNRLYWYRQTLGQGPEFLTYFQNEAQLEKSRLLSDRFSAERPKGSFSTLEIQRTEQGDSAMYLCASTALGETQYFGPGTRLLVL.

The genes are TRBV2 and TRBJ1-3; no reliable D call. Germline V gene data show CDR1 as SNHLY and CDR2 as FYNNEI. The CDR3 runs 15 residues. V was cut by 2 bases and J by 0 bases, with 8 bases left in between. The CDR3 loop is CASSELGSSGNTIYF. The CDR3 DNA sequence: TGTGCCAGCAGTGAACTCGGTTCCTCTGGAAACACCATATATTTT.

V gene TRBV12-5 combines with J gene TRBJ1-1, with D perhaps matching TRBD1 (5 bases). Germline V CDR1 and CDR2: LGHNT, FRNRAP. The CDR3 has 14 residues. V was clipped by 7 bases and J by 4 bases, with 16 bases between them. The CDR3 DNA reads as TGTGCTAGTGCCATCTACCAGGGAGGCACTGAAGCTTTCTTT. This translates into CASAIYQGGTEAFF.

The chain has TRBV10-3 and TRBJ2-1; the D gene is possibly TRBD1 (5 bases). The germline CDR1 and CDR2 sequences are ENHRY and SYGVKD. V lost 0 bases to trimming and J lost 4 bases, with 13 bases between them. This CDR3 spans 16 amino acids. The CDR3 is CAISESGAPRYNEQFF. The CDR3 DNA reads TGTGCCATCAGTGAGTCAGGGGCACCTCGGTACAATGAGCAGTTCTTC.

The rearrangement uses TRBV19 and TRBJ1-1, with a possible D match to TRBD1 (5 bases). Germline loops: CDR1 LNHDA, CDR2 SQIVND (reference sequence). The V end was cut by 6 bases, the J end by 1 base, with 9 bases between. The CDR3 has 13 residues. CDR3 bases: TGTGCCAGTAGAGGGAGGGGGAACACTGAAGCTTTCTTT. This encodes CASRGRGNTEAFF.

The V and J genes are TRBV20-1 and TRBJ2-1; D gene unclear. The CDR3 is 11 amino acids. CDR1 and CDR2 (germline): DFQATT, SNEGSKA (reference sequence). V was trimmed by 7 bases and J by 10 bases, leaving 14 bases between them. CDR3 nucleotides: TGCAGTGGAGGAAGCACACACGAGCAGTTCTTC. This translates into CSGGSTHEQFF.

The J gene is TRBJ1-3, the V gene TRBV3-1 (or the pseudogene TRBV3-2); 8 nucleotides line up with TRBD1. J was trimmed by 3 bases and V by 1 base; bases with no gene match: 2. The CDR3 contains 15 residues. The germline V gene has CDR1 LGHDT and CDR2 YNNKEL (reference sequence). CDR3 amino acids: CASSQGQGLGNTIYF. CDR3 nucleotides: TGTGCCAGCAGCCAAGGACAGGGGCTTGGAAACACCATATATTTT.

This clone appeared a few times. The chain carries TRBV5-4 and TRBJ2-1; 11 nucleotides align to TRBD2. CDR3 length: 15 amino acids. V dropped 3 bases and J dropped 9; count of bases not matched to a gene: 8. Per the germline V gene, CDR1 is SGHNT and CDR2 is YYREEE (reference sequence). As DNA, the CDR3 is TGTGCCAGCAGCTCGGAACTAGCGGGAGACGCTGAGCAGTTCTTC. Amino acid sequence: CASSSELAGDAEQFF.

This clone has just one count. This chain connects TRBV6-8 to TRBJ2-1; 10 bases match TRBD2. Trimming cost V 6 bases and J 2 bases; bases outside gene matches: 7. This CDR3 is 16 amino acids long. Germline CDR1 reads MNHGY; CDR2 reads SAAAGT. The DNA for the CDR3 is TGTGCCAGCAGGGCGCAGCGGGAGGGTCCCTACAATGAGCAGTTCTTC. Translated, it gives CASRAQREGPYNEQFF.

In nucleotides, the CDR3 is TGTGCCAGCAGCGAACAACAGACGACAGGCCAGTACTTC. It specifies CASSEQQTTGQYF. The rearrangement links TRBV9 to TRBJ2-4, with D possibly matching TRBD1 (6 bases). CDR3 length equals 13 residues. V lost 3 bases and J 13 bases, leaving 17 bases between the germline ends. Germline values: CDR1 SGDLS, CDR2 YYNGEE.

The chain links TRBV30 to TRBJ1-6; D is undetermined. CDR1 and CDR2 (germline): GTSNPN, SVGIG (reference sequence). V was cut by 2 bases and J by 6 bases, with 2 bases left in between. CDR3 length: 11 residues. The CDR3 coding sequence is TGTGCCTGGAGTCTTAATTCACCCCTCCACTTT. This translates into CAWSLNSPLHF.

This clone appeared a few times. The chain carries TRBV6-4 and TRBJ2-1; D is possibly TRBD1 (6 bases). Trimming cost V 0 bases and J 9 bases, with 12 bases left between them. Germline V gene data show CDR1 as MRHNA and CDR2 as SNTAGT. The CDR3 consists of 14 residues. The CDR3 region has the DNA TGTGCCAGCAGTGACTCCGGGGTAGGGGGTGAGCAGTTCTTC. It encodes CASSDSGVGGEQFF.

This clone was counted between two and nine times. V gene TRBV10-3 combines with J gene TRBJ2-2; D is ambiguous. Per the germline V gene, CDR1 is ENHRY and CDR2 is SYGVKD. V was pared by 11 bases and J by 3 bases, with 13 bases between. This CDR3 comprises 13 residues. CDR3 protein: CAVVSVDTGELFF. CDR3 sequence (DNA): TGTGCCGTAGTGTCGGTTGACACCGGGGAGCTGTTTTTT.

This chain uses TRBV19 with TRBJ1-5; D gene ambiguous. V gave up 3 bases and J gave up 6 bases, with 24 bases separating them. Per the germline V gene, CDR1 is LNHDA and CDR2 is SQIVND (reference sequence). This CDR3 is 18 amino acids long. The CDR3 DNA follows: TGTGCCAGTAGTATCTACGAGGGAGCCCGAGGAATAACTCAGCCCCAGCATTTT. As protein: CASSIYEGARGITQPQHF.

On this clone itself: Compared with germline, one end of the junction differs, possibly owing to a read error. CDR3 coding DNA: TGTGCCAGCAGTTTTCCTAACAGGGTTACTTTC. Its protein is CASSFPNRVTF. The V and J genes are TRBV12-3 or TRBV12-4 and TRBJ1-2, with TRBD1 as a possible D gene (6 bases). The CDR3 contains 11 residues.

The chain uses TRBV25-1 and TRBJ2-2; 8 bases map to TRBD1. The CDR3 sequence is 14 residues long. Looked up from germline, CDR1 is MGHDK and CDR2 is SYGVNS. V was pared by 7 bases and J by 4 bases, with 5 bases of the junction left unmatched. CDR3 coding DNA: TGTGCCAGCAAGGACAGGGCGACCACCGGGGAGCTGTTTTTT. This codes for CASKDRATTGELFF.

In DNA, the CDR3 is TGTGCCATCGGCCGAGAGGAAGGAATCTTCGGCTACACCTTC. This translates into CAIGREEGIFGYTF. The chain carries TRBV10-3 and TRBJ1-2; D is unresolved. V dropped 8 bases and J dropped 8 bases, with 21 bases sitting between them. Germline assignment: CDR1 ENHRY and CDR2 SYGVKD. CDR3 length: 14 amino acids.

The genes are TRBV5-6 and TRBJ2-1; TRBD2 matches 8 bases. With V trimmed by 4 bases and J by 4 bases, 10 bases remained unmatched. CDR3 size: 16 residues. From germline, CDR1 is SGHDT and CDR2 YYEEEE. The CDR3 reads CASSQATSGDYNEQFF. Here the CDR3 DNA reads TGTGCCAGCAGCCAAGCAACTAGCGGAGATTACAATGAGCAGTTCTTC. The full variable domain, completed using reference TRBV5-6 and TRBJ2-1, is DAGVTQSPTHLIKTRGQQVTLRCSPKSGHDTVSWYQQALGQGPQFIFQYYEEEERQRGNFPDRFSGHQFPNYSSELNVNALLLGDSALYLCASSQATSGDYNEQFFGPGTRLTVL.